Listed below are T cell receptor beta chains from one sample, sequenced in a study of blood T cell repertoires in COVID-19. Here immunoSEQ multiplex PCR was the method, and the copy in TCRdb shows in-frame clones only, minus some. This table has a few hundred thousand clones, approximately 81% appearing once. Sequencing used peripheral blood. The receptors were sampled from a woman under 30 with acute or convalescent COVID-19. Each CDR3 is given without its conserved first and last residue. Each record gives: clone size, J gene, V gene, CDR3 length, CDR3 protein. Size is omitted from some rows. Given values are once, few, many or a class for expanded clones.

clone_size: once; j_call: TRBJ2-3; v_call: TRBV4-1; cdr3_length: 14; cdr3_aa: ASSLRLAGGQDTQY
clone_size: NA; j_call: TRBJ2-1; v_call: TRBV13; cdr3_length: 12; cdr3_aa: ASSLRAWGSEQF
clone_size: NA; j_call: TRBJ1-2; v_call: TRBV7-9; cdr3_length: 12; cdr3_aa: ASSPGTGGMGYT
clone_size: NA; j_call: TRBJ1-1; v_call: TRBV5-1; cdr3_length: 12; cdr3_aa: ASSARGLDTEAF
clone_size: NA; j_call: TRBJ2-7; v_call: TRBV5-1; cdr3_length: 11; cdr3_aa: ASSLARGHEQY
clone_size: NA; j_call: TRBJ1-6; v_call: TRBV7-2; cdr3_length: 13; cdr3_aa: ASSLRQGGVSPLH
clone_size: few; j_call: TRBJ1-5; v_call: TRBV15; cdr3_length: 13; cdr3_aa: ATSRDRDSNQPQH
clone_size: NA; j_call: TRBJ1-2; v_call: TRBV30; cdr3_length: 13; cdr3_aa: AWTPGTGGWYGYT
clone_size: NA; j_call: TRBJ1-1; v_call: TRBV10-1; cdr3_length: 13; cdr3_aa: ASSESLGVYTEAF
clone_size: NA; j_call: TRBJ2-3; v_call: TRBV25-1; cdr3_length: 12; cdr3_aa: ASSDPALAGTQY
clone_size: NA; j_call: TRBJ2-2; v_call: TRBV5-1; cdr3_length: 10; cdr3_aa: ASRPSSGELF
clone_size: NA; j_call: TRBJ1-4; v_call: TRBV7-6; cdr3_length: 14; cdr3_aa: ASSLERGATNEKLF
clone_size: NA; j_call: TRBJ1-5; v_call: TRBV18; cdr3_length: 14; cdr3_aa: ASSPSGVGSNQPQH
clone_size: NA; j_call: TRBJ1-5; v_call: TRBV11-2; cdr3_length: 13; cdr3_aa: ASSLEPYSNQPQH
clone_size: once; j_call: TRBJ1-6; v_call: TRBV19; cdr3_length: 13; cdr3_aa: ASSTKTGGNSPLH
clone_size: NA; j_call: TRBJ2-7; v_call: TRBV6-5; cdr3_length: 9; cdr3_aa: ASSSYYEQY
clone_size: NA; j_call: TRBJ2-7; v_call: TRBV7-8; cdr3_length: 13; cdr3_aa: ASSPRGGIQYEQY
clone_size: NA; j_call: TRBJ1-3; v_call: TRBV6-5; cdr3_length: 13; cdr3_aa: ASSTPTGPGNTIY
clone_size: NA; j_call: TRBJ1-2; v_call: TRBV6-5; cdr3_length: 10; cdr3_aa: ASSWGQADGT
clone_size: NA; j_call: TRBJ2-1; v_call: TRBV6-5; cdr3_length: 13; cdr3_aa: ASSYGSSANNEQF
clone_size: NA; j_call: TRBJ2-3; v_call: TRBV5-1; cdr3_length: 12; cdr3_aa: ASSHGSGGDTQY
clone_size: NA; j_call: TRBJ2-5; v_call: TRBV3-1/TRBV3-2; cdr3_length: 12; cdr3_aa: ASSQRAGSETQY
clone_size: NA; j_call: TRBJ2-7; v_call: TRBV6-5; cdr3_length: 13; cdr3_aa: ASSYRQGDSYEQY
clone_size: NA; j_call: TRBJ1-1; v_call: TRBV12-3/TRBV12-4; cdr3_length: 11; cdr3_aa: ASSFLAGTEAF
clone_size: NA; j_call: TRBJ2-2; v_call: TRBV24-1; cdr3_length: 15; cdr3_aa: ATSDFRGPTSGGELF
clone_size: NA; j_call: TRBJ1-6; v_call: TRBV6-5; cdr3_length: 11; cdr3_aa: ASRTTANSPLH
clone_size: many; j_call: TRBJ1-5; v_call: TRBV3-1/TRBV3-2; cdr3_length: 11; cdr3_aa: ASGGTGGQPQH
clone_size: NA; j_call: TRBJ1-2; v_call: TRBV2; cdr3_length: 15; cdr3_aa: ASSPQLWTGGGYGYT
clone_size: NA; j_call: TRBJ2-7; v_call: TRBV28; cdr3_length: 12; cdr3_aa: ASSPGLAGYEQY
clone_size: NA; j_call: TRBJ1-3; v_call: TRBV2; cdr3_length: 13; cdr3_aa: ASSGGQGAGNTIY
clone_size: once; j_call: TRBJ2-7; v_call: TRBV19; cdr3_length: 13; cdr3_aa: ASSIVQGPDYEQY
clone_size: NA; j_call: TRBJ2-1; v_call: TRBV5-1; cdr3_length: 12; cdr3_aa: ASSPDRVINEQF
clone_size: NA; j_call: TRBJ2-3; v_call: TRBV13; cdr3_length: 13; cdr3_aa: ASSPQDSSTDTQY
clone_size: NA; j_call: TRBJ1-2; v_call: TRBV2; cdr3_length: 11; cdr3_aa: ASSERGAGGYT
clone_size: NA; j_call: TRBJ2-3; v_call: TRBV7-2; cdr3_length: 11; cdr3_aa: ASSSGTWDTQY
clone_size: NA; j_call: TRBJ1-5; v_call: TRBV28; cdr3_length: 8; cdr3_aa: TAGNQPQH
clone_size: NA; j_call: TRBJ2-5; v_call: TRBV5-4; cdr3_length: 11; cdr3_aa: ASSFRGVETQY
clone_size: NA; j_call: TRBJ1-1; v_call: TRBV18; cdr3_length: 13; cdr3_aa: ASPGPGGQGTEAF
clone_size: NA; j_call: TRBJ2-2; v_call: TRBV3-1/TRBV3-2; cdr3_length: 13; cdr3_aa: ASSQGTSVGGELF
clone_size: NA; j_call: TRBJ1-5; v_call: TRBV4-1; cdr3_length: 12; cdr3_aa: ASSQGREVTPQH
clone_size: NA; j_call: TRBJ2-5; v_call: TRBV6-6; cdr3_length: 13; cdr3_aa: ASSYLDSRQETQY
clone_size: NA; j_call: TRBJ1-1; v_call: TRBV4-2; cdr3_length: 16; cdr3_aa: ASSQDIARDFMNTEAF
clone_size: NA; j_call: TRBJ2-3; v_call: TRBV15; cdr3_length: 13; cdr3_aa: ATSRDFIRTDTQY
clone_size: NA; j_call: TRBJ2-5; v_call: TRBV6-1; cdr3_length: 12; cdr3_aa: ASSEGGGHGAQY
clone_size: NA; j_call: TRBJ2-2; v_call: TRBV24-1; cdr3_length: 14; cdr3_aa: ATSDRAGGNTGELF
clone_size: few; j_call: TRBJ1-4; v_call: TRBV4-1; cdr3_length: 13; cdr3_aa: ASSQPRQANEKLF
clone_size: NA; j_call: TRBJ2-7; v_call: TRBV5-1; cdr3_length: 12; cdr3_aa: ASSLKGDDYEQY
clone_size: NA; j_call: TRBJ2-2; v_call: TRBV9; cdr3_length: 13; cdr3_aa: ASSVGTFNTGELF
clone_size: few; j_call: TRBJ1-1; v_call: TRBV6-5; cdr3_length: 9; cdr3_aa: AVRGNTEAF
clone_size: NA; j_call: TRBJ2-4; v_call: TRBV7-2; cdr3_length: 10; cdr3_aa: ASSSQGGIQY
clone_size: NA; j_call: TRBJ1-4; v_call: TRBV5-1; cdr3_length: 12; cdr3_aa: ASSPGQAGEKLF
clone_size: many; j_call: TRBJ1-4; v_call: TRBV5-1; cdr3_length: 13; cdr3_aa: ASSFAGLDAKGLF
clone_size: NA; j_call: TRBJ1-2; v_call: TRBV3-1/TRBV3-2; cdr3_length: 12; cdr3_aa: ASSQDDRLYGYT
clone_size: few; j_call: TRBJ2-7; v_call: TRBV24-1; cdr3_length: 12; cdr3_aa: ATSGGLVPYEQY
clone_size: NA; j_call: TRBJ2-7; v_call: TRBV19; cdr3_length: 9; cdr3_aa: ASADIYEQY
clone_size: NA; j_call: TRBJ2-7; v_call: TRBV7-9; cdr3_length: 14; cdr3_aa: ASSPRGAGQTYEQY
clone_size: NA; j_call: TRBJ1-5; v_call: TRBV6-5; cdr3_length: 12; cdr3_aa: ASPGPQGDQPQH
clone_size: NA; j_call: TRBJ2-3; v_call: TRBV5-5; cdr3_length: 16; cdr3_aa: ASSFLRGRWWGTDTQY
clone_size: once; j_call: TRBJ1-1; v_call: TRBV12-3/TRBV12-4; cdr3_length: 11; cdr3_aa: ASQVGTWNEAF